The T cell receptor (beta chain) described here comes from a study of lymphopenia after photon versus proton radiotherapy. A note on this clone: Its antigen is not identified.

Overall study findings and caveats: Only patients who died were analyzed for survival; proton advantage is unproven. Under photons, naive T cells and diversity fell while effector/memory populations rose.

Germline lookup yields CDR1 SGHNT and CDR2 YYREEE (reference sequence). Trimming took 4 bases from V and 1 from J; bases not matched to a gene: 7. This CDR3 spans 15 amino acids. Profiling relied on immunoSEQ multiplex PCR, and the TCRdb table lists in-frame clones only, not all of them. The sample consists of roughly 76,000 clones, around 90% of them appearing once. This rearrangement joins TRBV5-4 to TRBJ2-7; 8 bases agree with TRBD2. The sequences come from peripheral blood, collected from a patient treated with photon-based radiotherapy. This receptor was taken from a woman aged 35 to 49 with cholangiocarcinoma. The CDR3 nucleotides are TGTGCCAGCAGCGGGAGCGGGAGTTTATCCTACGAGCAGTACTTC. Amino acid sequence: CASSGSGSLSYEQYF. Full variable domain (remainder filled in from reference TRBV5-4 and TRBJ2-7): ETGVTQSPTHLIKTRGQQVTLRCSSQSGHNTVSWYQQALGQGPQFIFQYYREEENGRGNFPPRFSGLQFPNYSSELNVNALELDDSALYLCASSGSGSLSYEQYFGPGTRLTVT.